This T cell receptor (beta chain) originates from a study of CD8+ T cells in alopecia areata. Extraction of RNA preceded its reverse transcription into cDNA, which served as the sequencing template. The protocol was immunoSEQ multiplex PCR, while the TCRdb copy is restricted to in-frame clones and leaves out a portion. The sample lists over 150,000 clones; around three fifths were seen once. This CDR3 comprises 14 residues. Trimming shortened V by 8 bases and J by 4 bases, and 19 bases separated the two germline ends. Germline CDR1 reads SQVTM; CDR2 reads ANQGSEA. The sample's treatment: oral pan-JAK inhibitor, 5-10 mg twice daily.

The sequence came from a human donor with alopecia areata. The chain has TRBV29-1 and TRBJ2-3, with D perhaps matching TRBD1 or TRBD2 (5 bases each). The sequences come from CD4+ T cells sorted from blood, collected at week 24, from a patient treated with tofacitinib. CDR3 protein: CSMRTRGRADTQYF. The CDR3 DNA follows: TGCAGCATGAGGACCCGGGGACGGGCAGATACGCAGTATTTT.